This T cell receptor (beta chain) comes out of a study of blood T cell repertoires in COVID-19. Study-level information: Material from acute and convalescent COVID-19 was sourced from the United States, Italy and Spain.

The germline gives CDR1 MDHEN, CDR2 SYDVKM. V lost 4 bases, J lost 2 bases, and 7 bases stayed unmatched. This CDR3 spans 15 amino acids. In the original analysis: Researchers report that nucleated cell counts were estimated from reference gene primer amplification. Sequencing used immunoSEQ multiplex PCR; TCRdb keeps in-frame clones, though not all of them. For V, J and clone size, that table is used; D and trimming come from the DNA. The table lists 300,000 or so clones, 90% of them singletons. Seattle enrolled patients during active infection and tracked them longitudinally. This TCR derives from a woman in her twenties or thirties with COVID-19, enrolled during active disease. Sequencing was carried out using peripheral blood. This chain connects TRBV28 to TRBJ1-2; TRBD1 matches 7 bases. CDR3 DNA: TGTGCCAGCAGTTCACCGGAGACAGGGAACTATGGCTACACCTTC. Its protein is CASSSPETGNYGYTF.